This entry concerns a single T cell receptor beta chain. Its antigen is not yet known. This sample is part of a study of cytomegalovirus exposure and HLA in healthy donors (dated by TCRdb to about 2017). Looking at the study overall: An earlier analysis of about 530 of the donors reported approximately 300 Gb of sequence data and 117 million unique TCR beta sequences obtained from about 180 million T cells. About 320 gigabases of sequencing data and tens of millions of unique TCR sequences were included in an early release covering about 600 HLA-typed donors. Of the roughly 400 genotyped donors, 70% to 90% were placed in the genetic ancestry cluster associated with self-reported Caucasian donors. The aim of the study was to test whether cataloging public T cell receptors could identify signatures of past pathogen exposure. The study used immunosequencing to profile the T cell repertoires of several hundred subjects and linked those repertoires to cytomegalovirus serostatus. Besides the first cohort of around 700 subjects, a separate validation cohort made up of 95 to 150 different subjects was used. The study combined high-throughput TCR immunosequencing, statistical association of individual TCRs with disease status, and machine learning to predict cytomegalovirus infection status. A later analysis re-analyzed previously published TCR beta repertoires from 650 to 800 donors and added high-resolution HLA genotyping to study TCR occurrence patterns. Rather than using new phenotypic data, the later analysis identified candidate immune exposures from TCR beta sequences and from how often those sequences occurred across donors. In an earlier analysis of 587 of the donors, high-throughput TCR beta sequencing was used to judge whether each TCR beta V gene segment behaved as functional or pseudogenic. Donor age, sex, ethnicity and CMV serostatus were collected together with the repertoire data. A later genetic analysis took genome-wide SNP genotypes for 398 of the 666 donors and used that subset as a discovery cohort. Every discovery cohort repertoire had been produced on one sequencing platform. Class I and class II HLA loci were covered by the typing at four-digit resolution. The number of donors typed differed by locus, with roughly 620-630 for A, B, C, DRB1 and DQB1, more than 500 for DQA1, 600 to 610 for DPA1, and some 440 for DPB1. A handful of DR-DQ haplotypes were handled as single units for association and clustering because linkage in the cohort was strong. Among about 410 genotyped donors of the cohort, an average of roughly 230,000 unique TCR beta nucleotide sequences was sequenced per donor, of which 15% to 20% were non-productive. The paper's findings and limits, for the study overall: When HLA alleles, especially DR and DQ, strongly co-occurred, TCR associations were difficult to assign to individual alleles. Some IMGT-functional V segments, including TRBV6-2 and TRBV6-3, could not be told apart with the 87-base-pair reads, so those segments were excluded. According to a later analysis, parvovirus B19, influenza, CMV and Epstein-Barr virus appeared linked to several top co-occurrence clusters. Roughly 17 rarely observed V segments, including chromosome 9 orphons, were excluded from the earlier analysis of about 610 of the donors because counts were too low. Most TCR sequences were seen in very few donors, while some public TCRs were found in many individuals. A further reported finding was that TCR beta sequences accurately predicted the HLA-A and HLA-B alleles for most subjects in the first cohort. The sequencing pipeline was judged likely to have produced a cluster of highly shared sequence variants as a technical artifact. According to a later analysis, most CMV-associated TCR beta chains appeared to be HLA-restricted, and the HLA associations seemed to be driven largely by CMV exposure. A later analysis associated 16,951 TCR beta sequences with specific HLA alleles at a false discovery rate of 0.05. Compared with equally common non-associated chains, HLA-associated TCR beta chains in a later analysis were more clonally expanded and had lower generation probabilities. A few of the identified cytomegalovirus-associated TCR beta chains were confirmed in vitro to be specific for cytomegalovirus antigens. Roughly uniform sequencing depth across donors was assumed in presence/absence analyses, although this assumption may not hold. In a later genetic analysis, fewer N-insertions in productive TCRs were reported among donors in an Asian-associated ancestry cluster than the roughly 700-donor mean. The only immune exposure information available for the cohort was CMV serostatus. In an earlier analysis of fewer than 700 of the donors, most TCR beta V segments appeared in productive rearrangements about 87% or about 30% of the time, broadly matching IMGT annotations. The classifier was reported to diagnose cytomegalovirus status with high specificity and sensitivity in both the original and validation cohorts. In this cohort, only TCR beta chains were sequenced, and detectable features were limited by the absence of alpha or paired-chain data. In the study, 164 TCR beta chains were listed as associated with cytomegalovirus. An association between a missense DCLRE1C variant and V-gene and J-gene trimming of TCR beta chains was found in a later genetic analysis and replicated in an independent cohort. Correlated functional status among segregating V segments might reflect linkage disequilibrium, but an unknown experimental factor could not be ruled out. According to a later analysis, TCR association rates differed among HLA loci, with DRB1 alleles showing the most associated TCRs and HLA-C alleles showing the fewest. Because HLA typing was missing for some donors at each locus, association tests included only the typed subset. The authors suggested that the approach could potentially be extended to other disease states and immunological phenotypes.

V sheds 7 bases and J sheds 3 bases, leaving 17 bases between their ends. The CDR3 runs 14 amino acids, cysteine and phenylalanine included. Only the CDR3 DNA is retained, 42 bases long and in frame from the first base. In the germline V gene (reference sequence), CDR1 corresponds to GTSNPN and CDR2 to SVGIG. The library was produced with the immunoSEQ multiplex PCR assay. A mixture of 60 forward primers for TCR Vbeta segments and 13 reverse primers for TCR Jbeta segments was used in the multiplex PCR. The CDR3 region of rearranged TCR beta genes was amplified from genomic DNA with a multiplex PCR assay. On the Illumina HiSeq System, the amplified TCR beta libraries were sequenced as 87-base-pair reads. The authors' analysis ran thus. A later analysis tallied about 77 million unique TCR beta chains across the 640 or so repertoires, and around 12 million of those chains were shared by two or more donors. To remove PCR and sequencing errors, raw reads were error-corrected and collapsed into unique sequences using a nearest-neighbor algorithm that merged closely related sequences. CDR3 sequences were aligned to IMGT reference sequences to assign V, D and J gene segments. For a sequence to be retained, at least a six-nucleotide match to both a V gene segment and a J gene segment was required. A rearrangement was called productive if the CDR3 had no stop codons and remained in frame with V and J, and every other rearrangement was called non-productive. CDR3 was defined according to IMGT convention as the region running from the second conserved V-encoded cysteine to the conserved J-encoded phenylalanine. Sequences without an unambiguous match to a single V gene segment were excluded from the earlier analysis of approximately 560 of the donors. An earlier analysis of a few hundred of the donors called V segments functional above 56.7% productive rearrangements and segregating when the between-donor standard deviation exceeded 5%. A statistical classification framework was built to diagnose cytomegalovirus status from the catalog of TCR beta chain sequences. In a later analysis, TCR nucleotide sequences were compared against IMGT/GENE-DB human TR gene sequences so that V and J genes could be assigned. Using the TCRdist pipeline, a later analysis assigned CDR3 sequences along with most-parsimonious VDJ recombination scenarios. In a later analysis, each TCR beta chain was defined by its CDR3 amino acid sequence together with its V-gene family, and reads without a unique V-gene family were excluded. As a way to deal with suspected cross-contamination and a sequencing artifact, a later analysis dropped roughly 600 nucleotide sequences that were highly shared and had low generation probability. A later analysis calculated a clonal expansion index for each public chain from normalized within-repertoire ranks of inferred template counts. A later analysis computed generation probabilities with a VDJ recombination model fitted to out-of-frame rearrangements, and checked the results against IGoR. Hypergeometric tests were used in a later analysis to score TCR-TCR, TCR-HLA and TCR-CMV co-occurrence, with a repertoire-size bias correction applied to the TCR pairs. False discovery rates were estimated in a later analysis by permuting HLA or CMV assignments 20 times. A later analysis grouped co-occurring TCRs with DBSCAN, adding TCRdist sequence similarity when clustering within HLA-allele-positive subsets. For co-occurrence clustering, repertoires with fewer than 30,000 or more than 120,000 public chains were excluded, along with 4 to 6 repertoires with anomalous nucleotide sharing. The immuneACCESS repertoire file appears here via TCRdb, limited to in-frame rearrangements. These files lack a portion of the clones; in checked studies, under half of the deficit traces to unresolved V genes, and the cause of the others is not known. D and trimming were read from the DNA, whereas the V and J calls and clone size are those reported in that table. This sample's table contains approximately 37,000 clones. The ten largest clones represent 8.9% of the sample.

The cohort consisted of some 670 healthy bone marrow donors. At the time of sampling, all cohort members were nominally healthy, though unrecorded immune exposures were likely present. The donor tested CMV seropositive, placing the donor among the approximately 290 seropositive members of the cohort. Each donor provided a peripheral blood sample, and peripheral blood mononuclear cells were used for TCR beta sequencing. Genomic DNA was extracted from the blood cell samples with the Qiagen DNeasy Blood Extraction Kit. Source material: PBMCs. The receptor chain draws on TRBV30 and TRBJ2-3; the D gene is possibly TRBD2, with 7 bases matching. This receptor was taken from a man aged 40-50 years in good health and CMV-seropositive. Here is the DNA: TGTGCCTCCCGTAGGAGGGGGGGGACAGATACGCAGTATTTT. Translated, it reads CASRRRGGTDTQYF. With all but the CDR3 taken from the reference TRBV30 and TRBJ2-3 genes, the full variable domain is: SQTIHQWPATLVQPVGSPLSLECTVEGTSNPNLYWYRQAAGRGLQLLFYSVGIGQISSEVPQNLSASRPQDRQFILSSKKLLLSDSGFYLCASRRRGGTDTQYFGPGTRLTVL.